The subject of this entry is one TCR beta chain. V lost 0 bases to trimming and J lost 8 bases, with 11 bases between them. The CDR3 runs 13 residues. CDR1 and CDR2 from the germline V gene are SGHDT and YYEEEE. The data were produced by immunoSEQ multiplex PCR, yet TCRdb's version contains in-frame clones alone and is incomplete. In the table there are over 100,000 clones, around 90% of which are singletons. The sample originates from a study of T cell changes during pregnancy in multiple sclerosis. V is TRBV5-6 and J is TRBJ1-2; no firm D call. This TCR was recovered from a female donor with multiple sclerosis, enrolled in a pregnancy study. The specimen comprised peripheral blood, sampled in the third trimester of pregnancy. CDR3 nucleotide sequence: TGTGCCAGCAGCTTGGAAGAGGAGGTAGGCTACACCTTC. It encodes CASSLEEEVGYTF.